This T cell receptor (beta chain) was captured in a study of cytomegalovirus exposure and HLA in healthy donors. Study-wide points: TCR beta sequences reportedly predicted most subjects' HLA-A and HLA-B alleles accurately. 150 or so TCR beta chains were listed as cytomegalovirus-associated. What a later analysis reportedly showed was that an Asian-associated ancestry cluster had fewer N-insertions than the roughly 670-donor mean.

The PCR used 60 Vbeta and 13 Jbeta primers. The data were produced by immunoSEQ multiplex PCR, yet TCRdb's version contains in-frame clones alone and is incomplete. The sample yields about 160,000 clones, approximately 80% seen once. These donors, healthy bone marrow donors, were studied. Germline CDR1 reads SNHLY; CDR2 reads FYNNEI. The CDR3 spans 15 residues. As concerns this clone: The antigen remains unidentified. A read error may account for a junction end that differs from germline.

Sequenced: PBMCs. The genes are TRBV2 and TRBJ1-1, with TRBD1 matching over 7 bases. The TCR was taken from a middle-aged woman in good health and CMV-seropositive. CDR3 residues: CTSRYEGTAEREAFF. In DNA, the CDR3 is TGTACCAGCAGATATGAAGGGACAGCTGAAAGAGAAGCTTTCTTT.